Reported below is one TCR beta chain. Other nucleotide sequences in the sample specify the same CDR3. This specimen comes from a study of blood T cell repertoires in COVID-19. Authors' methods: For nucleated cells, counts were estimated from reference gene primer amplification. The method was immunoSEQ multiplex PCR; TCRdb's version includes in-frame clones alone and lacks a portion of them. V and J calls and clone size come straight from that table; D and trimming were deduced from the DNA. The top ten clones hold under 6% of a sample with about 140,000 clones, 76% of them seen once. V shed 5 bases and J shed 0 bases, with 11 bases lying between them. The CDR3 totals 15 residues. Germline V gene sequence: CDR1 SGHTA, CDR2 FQGTGA.

This receptor was identified in an elderly woman with active or convalescent COVID-19. The material sequenced was peripheral blood. The chain couples TRBV7-3 to TRBJ2-1; perhaps TRBD2 as D (5 bases). Here the CDR3 DNA reads TGTGCCAGCAGCCTTTATCGGGACTCCTACAATGAGCAGTTCTTC. Protein sequence: CASSLYRDSYNEQFF.